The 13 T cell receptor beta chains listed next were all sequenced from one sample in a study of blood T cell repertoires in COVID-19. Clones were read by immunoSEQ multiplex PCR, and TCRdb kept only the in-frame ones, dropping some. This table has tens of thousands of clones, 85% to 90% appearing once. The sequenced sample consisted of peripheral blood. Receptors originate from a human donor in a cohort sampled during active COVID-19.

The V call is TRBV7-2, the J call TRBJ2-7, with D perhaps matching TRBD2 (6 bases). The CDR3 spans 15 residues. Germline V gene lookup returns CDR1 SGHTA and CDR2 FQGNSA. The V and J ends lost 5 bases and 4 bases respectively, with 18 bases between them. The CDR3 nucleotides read TGTGCCAGCAGCCGTGAGGGCGCGGGACCTTACGAGCAGTACTTC. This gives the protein CASSREGAGPYEQYF.

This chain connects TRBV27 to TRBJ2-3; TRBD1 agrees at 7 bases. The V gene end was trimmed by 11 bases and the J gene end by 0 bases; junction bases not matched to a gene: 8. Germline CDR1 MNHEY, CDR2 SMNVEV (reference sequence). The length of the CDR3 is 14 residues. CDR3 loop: CAGQDGASTDTQYF. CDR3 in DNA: TGTGCCGGACAGGACGGAGCTAGCACAGATACGCAGTATTTT.

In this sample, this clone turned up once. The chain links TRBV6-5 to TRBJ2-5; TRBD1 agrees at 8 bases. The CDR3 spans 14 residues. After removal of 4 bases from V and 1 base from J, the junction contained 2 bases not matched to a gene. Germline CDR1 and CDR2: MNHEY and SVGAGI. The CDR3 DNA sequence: TGTGCCAGCAGTTGGACAGGGCCCCAAGAGACCCAGTACTTC. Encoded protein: CASSWTGPQETQYF.

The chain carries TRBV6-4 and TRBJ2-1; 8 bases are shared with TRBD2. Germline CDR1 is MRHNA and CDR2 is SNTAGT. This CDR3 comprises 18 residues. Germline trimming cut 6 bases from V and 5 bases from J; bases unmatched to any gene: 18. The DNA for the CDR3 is TGTGCCAGCAGCCCCGGGGGGGTCAGCGGTAGTAACAACAATGAGCAGTTCTTC. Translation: CASSPGGVSGSNNNEQFF.

The CDR3 DNA follows: TGCGCCAGCAGCCCGGGGGGGGCTAGCGAGGCGGGGGAGCTGTTTTTT. Its protein is CASSPGGASEAGELFF. This rearrangement joins TRBV5-1 to TRBJ2-2, with 8 positions matching TRBD2. Germline values: CDR1 SGHRS, CDR2 YFSETQ. This CDR3 is built from 16 residues. V shed 4 bases and J 8 bases; nucleotides not matched to a gene: 13.

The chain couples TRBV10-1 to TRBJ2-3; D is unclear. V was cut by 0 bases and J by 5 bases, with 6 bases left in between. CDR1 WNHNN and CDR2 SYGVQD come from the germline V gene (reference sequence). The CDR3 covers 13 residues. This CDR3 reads CASSESRVDTQYF. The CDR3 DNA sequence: TGCGCCAGCAGTGAGTCTCGGGTAGATACGCAGTATTTT.

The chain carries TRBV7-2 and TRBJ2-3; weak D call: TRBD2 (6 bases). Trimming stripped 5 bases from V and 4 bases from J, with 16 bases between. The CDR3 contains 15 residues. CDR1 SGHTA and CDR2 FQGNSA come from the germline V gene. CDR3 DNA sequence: TGTGCCAGCAGCCCGAAGGGACTTCTATCAGATACGCAGTATTTT. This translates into CASSPKGLLSDTQYF.

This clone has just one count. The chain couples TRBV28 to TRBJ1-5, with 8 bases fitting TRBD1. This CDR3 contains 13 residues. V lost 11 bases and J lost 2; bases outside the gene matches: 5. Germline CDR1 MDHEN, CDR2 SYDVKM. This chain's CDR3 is CAVQGAGNQPQHF. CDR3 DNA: TGTGCCGTCCAGGGGGCTGGCAATCAGCCCCAGCATTTT.

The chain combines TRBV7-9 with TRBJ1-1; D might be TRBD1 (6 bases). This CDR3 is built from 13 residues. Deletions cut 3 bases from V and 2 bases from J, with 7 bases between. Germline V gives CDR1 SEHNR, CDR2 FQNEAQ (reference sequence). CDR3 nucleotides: TGTGCCAGCAGCTTGGGGGCAAACACTGAAGCTTTCTTT. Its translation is CASSLGANTEAFF.

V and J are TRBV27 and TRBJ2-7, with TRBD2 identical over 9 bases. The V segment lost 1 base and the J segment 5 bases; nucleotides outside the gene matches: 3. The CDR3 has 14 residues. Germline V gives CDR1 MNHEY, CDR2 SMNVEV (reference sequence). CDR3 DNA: TGTGCCAGCAGTTTATTGGCGGGAGGGGACGAGCAGTACTTC. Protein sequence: CASSLLAGGDEQYF.

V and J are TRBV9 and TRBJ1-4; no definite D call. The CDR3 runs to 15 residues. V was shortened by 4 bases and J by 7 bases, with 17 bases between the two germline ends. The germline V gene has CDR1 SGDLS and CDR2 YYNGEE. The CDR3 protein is CASSPGLGGGEKLFF. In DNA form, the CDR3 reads TGTGCCAGCAGCCCGGGCCTAGGTGGAGGTGAAAAACTGTTTTTT.

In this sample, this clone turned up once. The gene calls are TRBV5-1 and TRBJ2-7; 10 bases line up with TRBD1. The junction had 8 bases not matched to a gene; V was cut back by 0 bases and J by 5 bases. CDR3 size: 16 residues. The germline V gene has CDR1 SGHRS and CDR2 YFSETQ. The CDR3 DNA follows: TGCGCCAGCAGCTTGGCCCGCGTGGGGACAGGGGACGAGCAGTACTTC. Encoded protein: CASSLARVGTGDEQYF.

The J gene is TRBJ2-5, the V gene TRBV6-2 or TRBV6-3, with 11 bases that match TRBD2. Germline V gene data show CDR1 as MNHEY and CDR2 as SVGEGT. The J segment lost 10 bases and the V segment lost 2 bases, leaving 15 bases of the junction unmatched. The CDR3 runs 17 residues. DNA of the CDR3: TGTGCCAGCAGTTACCGCGGGACTAGCGGACAAGAGAGGGGCCAGTACTTC. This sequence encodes CASSYRGTSGQERGQYF.